This T cell receptor beta chain was found in a study of cytomegalovirus exposure and HLA in healthy donors. For the study at large: A prior analysis found about 110 million unique TCR beta sequences from around 190 million T cells. Study-wide points: Earlier results showed most TCR beta V segments being productive about 87% or about 30% of the time. Indistinguishability led to the exclusion of some V segments, TRBV6-2 and TRBV6-3 included.

As regards this clone: The antigen remains undetermined.

Germline CDR1 is MGHRA and CDR2 is YSYEKL. This CDR3 region has 17 residues. V was trimmed by 1 base and J by 0 bases, leaving 13 bases between them. PCR primers comprised 60 Vbeta and 13 Jbeta primers. Assay used: immunoSEQ multiplex PCR; TCRdb lists only in-frame clones, some missing. The table has more than 130,000 clones, 80% seen once. The chain carries TRBV4-1 and TRBJ2-1; tentatively, D is TRBD2 (6 bases). The specimen sequenced was PBMCs. The TCR sequence derives from a man aged 25 to 40 in good health and CMV-seronegative. The CDR3 nucleotides read TGCGCCAGCAGCCAAGTTCTCGCGGGGAGCTCCTACAATGAGCAGTTCTTC. Its protein is CASSQVLAGSSYNEQFF.